These T cell receptor beta chains were read from a single sample in a study of T-cell reconstitution after alpha-beta-depleted transplantation in children. TCRdb analysed the PCR reads with MiXCR anew, one entry per CDR3 protein. There are approximately 980,000 distinct CDR3 sequences in the sample; roughly 31% occur only once, and about 28% lies in the top ten. Sequencing used PBMCs, mostly from graft donor cells, obtained 360 days after TCRalphabeta/CD19-depleted stem cell transplant. All receptors derive from a boy under two years old who had a stem cell transplant for SCID, so the T cells may come from the graft donor. Both conserved end residues are part of each CDR3. A D gene is named only where the DNA matches it firmly. Size tells how often a clone was seen (once, few, many) or the class of an expanded clone, and some rows leave it out.

NA TRBJ2-3 NA TRBV20-1 CSARDPGRRITDTQYF TGCAGTGCTAGAGATCCGGGACGGCGAATCACAGATACGCAGTATTTT
NA TRBJ2-5 TRBD1 TRBV10-2 CASREQGKETQYF TGCGCCAGCAGAGAACAGGGGAAGGAGACCCAGTACTTC
NA TRBJ2-5 TRBD2 TRBV3-1 CASSQGLAGGQQETQYF TGTGCCAGCAGCCAAGGACTAGCGGGGGGTCAGCAAGAGACCCAGTACTTC
many TRBJ2-1 NA TRBV18 CASSPGEMFNEQFF TGTGCCAGCTCACCAGGAGAGATGTTCAATGAGCAGTTCTTC
NA TRBJ2-7 NA TRBV2 CASSRGQGFLYEQYF TGTGCCAGCAGTCGAGGCCAGGGGTTTCTCTACGAGCAGTACTTC
many TRBJ1-1 NA TRBV7-3 CASSLTMKSMNTEAFF TGTGCCAGCAGCTTAACGATGAAGTCCATGAACACTGAAGCTTTCTTT
NA TRBJ2-1 NA TRBV4-1 CASSQVRGAGANNEQFF TGCGCCAGCAGCCAAGTGAGAGGGGCAGGGGCAAACAATGAGCAGTTCTTC
NA TRBJ2-3 NA TRBV28 CASNLGSKTDYTDTQYF TGTGCCAGCAATTTGGGCTCGAAGACAGACTACACAGATACGCAGTATTTT
few TRBJ2-1 NA TRBV20-1 CSARLLGNEQFF TGCAGTGCTAGACTCCTTGGGAATGAGCAGTTCTTC
few TRBJ2-2 TRBD1 TRBV5-6 CASSPGQGITGELFF TGTGCCAGCAGCCCGGGACAGGGGATAACCGGGGAGCTGTTTTTT
many TRBJ2-7 NA TRBV5-6 CASSLGQGFYEQYF TGTGCCAGCAGCTTGGGCCAGGGGTTTTACGAGCAGTACTTC
NA TRBJ2-1 TRBD1 TRBV25-1 CASSWTGVDEQFF TGTGCCAGCAGTTGGACAGGGGTGGATGAGCAGTTCTTC
NA TRBJ2-3 TRBD2 TRBV4-1 CASSQWRGEGDTQYF TGCGCCAGCAGCCAGTGGCGGGGGGAGGGAGATACGCAGTATTTT
NA TRBJ1-1 NA TRBV5-1 CASSLVTGTEAFF TGCGCCAGCAGCCTAGTTACAGGCACTGAAGCTTTCTTT
NA TRBJ2-3 NA TRBV5-1 CASSPTVPAEGTDTQYF TGCGCCAGCAGCCCCACTGTCCCAGCGGAAGGGACGGATACGCAGTATTTT
few TRBJ2-5 NA TRBV7-7 CASSFSGTAKETQYF TGTGCCAGCAGCTTCTCCGGGACGGCGAAAGAGACCCAGTACTTC
few TRBJ2-1 NA TRBV29-1 CSARIHGSSYNEQFF TGCAGCGCCAGGATACACGGGAGCTCCTACAATGAGCAGTTCTTC
once TRBJ2-1 NA TRBV29-1 CSVHRIPGDNEQFF TGCAGCGTACACAGGATCCCAGGCGACAATGAGCAGTTCTTC
few TRBJ2-1 NA TRBV4-2 CASSPLGGVSSYNEQFF TGTGCCAGCAGCCCCCTGGGCGGGGTGAGCTCCTACAATGAGCAGTTCTTC
NA TRBJ1-3 TRBD1 TRBV12-3/TRBV12-4 CASRFLGGKENTIYF TGTGCCAGCAGGTTCCTAGGGGGCAAGGAAAACACCATATATTTT
NA TRBJ2-1 TRBD1 TRBV15 CATSRDRIYNEQFF TGTGCCACCAGCAGGGACAGGATTTACAATGAGCAGTTCTTC
few TRBJ2-3 NA TRBV7-9 CASSPPSSHTDTQYF TGTGCCAGCAGCCCTCCATCGAGCCACACAGATACGCAGTATTTT
NA TRBJ2-3 TRBD2 TRBV25-1 CASSESLSSWGGRTDTQYF TGTGCCAGCAGTGAATCCCTTTCATCCTGGGGGGGACGCACAGATACGCAGTATTTT
NA TRBJ2-3 NA TRBV5-5 CASSLLGRIGTDTQYF TGTGCCAGCAGCCTCTTGGGGCGGATAGGCACAGATACGCAGTATTTT
NA TRBJ1-2 NA TRBV4-2 CASSRADREDGYTF TGTGCCAGCAGCCGCGCCGACAGAGAGGACGGCTACACCTTC
NA TRBJ2-1 NA TRBV12-3/TRBV12-4 CASSQQSALSYNEQFF TGTGCCAGCAGTCAGCAGTCCGCCCTCTCCTACAATGAGCAGTTCTTC
NA TRBJ1-4 NA TRBV7-8 CASSLAAGQKLFF TGTGCCAGCAGCTTAGCAGCAGGCCAAAAACTGTTTTTT
few TRBJ2-7 TRBD2 TRBV5-1 CASSSPGLVAYEQYF TGCGCCAGCAGCTCCCCGGGACTAGTCGCCTACGAGCAGTACTTC
few TRBJ2-1 NA TRBV10-3 CAISEREYNEQFF TGTGCCATCAGTGAGAGGGAATACAATGAGCAGTTCTTC
once TRBJ2-5 TRBD2 TRBV6-1 CASSPGLDGGTQYF TGTGCCAGCAGCCCGGGACTAGATGGGGGGACCCAGTACTTC
NA TRBJ2-2 NA TRBV20-1 CSATGVANTGELFF TGCAGTGCTACAGGGGTCGCGAACACCGGGGAGCTGTTTTTT
NA TRBJ1-1 NA TRBV2 CASSILRLGGTEAFF TGTGCCAGCAGCATTTTGAGACTAGGGGGAACTGAAGCTTTCTTT
few TRBJ2-3 NA TRBV10-3 CAISTPGEDTQYF TGTGCCATCAGCACCCCAGGGGAAGATACGCAGTATTTT
NA TRBJ2-1 NA TRBV12-3/TRBV12-4 CASSFQLNVYEQFF TGTGCCAGCAGTTTCCAGCTTAACGTCTATGAGCAGTTCTTC
NA TRBJ2-5 TRBD2 TRBV7-2 CASSLAYSSGQETQYF TGTGCCAGCAGCTTAGCGTATTCTAGCGGGCAAGAGACCCAGTACTTC
NA TRBJ2-1 NA TRBV15 CATSRVGRNEQFF TGTGCCACCAGCAGAGTGGGTAGGAATGAGCAGTTCTTC
NA TRBJ2-3 TRBD1 TRBV12-3/TRBV12-4 CASSWPGQGIADTQYF TGTGCCAGCAGTTGGCCGGGACAGGGGATTGCAGATACGCAGTATTTT
NA TRBJ1-5 NA TRBV24-1 CATSEGLSNQPQHF TGTGCCACCAGTGAGGGTTTAAGCAATCAGCCCCAGCATTTT
few TRBJ2-3 NA TRBV12-3/TRBV12-4 CASSLTDKADTQYF TGTGCCAGCAGTCTTACGGACAAAGCAGATACGCAGTATTTT
few TRBJ2-7 NA TRBV20-1 CSARDDGRGPEQYF TGCAGTGCTAGAGATGACGGCAGGGGACCCGAGCAGTACTTC
NA TRBJ1-2 NA TRBV7-2 CASSFKGINYGYTF TGTGCCAGCAGCTTCAAGGGGATTAACTATGGCTACACCTTC
NA TRBJ2-3 TRBD2 TRBV9 CASSVIGGGPTDTQYF TGTGCCAGCAGCGTAATAGGCGGGGGTCCCACAGATACGCAGTATTTT
few TRBJ1-5 NA TRBV12-3/TRBV12-4 CASSLGQYGRVPQHF TGTGCCAGCAGTTTAGGGCAGTATGGGCGAGTGCCCCAGCATTTT
NA TRBJ1-6 NA TRBV7-9 CASNPPDGGRNSPLHF TGTGCCAGCAACCCTCCGGACGGGGGCCGAAATTCACCCCTCCACTTT
NA TRBJ2-5 NA TRBV12-3/TRBV12-4 CASSPQPVVGTQYF TGTGCCAGCAGCCCTCAACCGGTTGTGGGGACCCAGTACTTC
NA TRBJ1-5 TRBD1 TRBV18 CASSPDRTFSNQPQHF TGTGCCAGCTCACCGGACAGGACCTTTAGCAATCAGCCCCAGCATTTT
few TRBJ2-2 NA TRBV11-2 CASSLPGSCFF NA
NA TRBJ2-1 NA TRBV29-1 CSVEAPGGFYNEQFF TGCAGCGTTGAAGCGCCTGGGGGCTTCTACAATGAGCAGTTCTTC
NA TRBJ2-3 TRBD2 TRBV7-3 CASSTSGGATDTQYF TGTGCCAGCAGCACCAGCGGGGGGGCCACAGATACGCAGTATTTT
NA TRBJ2-7 TRBD1 TRBV29-1 CSGETTTGAEQYF TGCAGCGGGGAGACGACAACAGGGGCCGAGCAGTACTTC
many TRBJ2-5 NA TRBV12-3/TRBV12-4 CASSLEIWETQYF TGTGCCAGCAGTTTAGAGATTTGGGAGACCCAGTACTTC
many TRBJ2-3 NA TRBV7-3 CASSPLVGRTDTQYF TGTGCCAGCAGCCCACTAGTCGGTCGCACAGATACGCAGTATTTT